A single TCR beta chain is shown here with its context. This entry is derived from a study of shared T cell receptors in the human thymus. Measured with immunoSEQ multiplex PCR; TCRdb has only the in-frame clones, and not every one. Among roughly 500,000 clones listed, around 82% were seen once. There are 14 residues in the CDR3. Germline CDR1 reads MGHDK; CDR2 reads SYGVNS. V was trimmed by 2 bases and J by 2 bases, leaving 7 bases between them. This sample also belongs to another study, concerning human thymus T cells. That report notes: What appeared biased in thymic and blood repertoires was the usage of V and J genes.

The rearrangement uses TRBV25-1 and TRBJ2-1, with D perhaps matching TRBD2 (6 bases). This sequence was found in a boy younger than two with a congenital heart defect. Specimen: thymocytes. CDR3 sequence reads: CASSETGAYNEQFF. The CDR3 bases are TGTGCCAGCAGTGAAACGGGGGCCTACAATGAGCAGTTCTTC.